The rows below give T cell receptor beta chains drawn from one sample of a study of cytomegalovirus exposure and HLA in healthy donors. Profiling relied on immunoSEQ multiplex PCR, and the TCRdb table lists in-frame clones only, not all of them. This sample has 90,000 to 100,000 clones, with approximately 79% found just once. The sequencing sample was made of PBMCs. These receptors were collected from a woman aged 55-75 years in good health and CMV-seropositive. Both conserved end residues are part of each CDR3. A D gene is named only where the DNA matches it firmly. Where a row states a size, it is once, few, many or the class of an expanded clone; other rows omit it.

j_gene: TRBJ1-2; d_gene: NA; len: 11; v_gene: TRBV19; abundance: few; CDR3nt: TGTGCCAGTGAAGGGGGAAATGGCTACACCTTC; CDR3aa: CASEGGNGYTF
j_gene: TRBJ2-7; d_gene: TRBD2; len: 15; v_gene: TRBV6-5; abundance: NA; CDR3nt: TGTGCCAGCAGCCCGACTAGCGGGGGAACCTACGAGCAGTACTTC; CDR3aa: CASSPTSGGTYEQYF
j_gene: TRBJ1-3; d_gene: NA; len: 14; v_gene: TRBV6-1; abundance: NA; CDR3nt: TGTGCCAGCAGTGCGAGCAGGTCTGGAAACACCATATATTTT; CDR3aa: CASSASRSGNTIYF
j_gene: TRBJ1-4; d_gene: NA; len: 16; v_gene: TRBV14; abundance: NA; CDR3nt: TGTGCCAGCAGCCAAGATCGGGGGGCAACTAATGAAAAACTGTTTTTT; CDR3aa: CASSQDRGATNEKLFF
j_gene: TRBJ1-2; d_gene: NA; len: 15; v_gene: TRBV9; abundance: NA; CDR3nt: TGTGCCAGCAGCGTAGGGAGGGGAGCTAACTATGGCTACACCTTC; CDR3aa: CASSVGRGANYGYTF
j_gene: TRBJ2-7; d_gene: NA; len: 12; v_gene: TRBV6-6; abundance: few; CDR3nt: TGTGCCAGTTGGGACTTCTCCTACGAGCAGTACTTC; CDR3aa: CASWDFSYEQYF
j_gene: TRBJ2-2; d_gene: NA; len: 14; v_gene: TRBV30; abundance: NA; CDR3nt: TGTGCCTGGGTGGGACACCCGAACACCGGGGAGCTGTTTTTT; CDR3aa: CAWVGHPNTGELFF
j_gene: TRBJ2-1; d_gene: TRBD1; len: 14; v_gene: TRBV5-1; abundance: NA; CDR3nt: TGCGCCAGCAGCTTGGGGGGACAGAACAATGAGCAGTTCTTC; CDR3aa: CASSLGGQNNEQFF
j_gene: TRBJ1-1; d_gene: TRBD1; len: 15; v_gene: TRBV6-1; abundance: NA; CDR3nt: TGTGCCAGCAGCGAGCAGGGGGGCGCAAACACTGAAGCTTTCTTT; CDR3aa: CASSEQGGANTEAFF
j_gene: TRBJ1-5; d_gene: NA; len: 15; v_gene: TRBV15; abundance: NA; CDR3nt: TGTGCCACCAGCAGATTTGGCAGGGAACATCAGCCCCAGCATTTT; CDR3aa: CATSRFGREHQPQHF
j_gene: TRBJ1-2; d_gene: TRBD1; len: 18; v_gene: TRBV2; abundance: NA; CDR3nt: TGTGCCAGCACCGACGGGGGGGGGAGGGGGCAGGCTTTGCGTGGCTACACCTTC; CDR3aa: CASTDGGGRGQALRGYTF
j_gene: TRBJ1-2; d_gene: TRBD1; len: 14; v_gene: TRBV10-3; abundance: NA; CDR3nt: TGTGCCACCGCCCACCGGGACAGATTATATGGCTACACCTTC; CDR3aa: CATAHRDRLYGYTF
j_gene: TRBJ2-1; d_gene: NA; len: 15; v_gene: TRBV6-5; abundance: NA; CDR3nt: TGTGCCAGCAGGGACCGGACGAACCTCAGGGATGAGCAGTTCTTC; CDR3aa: CASRDRTNLRDEQFF
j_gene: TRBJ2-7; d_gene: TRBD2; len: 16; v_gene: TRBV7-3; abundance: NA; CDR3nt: TGTGCCAGCAGCCCCGGAGAGCGGGAGGGTTCCTACGAGCAGTACTTC; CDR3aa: CASSPGEREGSYEQYF
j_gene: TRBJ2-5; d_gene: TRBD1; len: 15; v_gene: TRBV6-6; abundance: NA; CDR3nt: TGTGCCAGCAGTCTGCAGACAGGGGGCAAAGAGACCCAGTACTTC; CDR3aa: CASSLQTGGKETQYF
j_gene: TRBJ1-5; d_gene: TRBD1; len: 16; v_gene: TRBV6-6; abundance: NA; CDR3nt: TGTGCCAGCAGTTACCCGGAGACAGGGTTCGGTCAGCCCCAGCATTTT; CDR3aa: CASSYPETGFGQPQHF
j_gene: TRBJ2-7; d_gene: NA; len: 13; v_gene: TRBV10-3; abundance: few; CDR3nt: TGTGCCATCAGTGAGAGTGAGCCCTACGAGCAGTACTTC; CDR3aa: CAISESEPYEQYF
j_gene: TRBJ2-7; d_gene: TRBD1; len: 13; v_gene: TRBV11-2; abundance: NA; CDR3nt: TGTGCCAGCAGCTCCGACAGGGCGGGCGAGCAGTACTTC; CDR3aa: CASSSDRAGEQYF
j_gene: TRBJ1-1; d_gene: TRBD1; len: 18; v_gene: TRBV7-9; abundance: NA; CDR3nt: TGTGCCAGCAGCTTTGGGCTAGACAGGGGAGTTGGGAACACTGAAGCTTTCTTT; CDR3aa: CASSFGLDRGVGNTEAFF
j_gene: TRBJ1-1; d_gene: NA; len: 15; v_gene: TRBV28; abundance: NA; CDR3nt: TGTGCCAGCAGTTTAGGGGCCGTGTCGGACACTGAAGCTTTCTTT; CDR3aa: CASSLGAVSDTEAFF
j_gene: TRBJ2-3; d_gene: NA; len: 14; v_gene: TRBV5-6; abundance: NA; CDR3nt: TGTGCCAGCAGCTGGAGGGGCCATGGGGATACGCAGTATTTT; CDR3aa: CASSWRGHGDTQYF
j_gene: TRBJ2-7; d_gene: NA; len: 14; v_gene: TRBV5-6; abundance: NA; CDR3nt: TGTGCCAGCAGCTTAGGTCGGCGGGGCTACGAGCAGTACTTC; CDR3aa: CASSLGRRGYEQYF
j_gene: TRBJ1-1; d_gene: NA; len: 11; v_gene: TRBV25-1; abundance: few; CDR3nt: TGTGCCAGCAGCACGGGCACTGAAGCTTTCTTT; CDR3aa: CASSTGTEAFF
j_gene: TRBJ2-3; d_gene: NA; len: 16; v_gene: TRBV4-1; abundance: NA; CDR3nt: TGCGCCAGCAGCCAATTTATGACGGAGTACACAGATACGCAGTATTTT; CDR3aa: CASSQFMTEYTDTQYF
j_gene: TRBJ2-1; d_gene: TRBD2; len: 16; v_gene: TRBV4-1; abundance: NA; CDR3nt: TGCGCCAGCAGCCAAGATGGCGGGGGGGGTTACAATGAGCAGTTCTTC; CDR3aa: CASSQDGGGGYNEQFF
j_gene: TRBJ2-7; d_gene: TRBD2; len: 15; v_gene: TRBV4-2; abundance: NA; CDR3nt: TGTGCCAGCAGCCGAGACCTAGCGGGAGGGTACGAGCAGTACTTC; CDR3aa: CASSRDLAGGYEQYF
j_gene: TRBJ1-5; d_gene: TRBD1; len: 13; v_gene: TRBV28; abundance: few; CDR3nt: TGTGCCAGTACGGACAGGGGTTATCAGCCCCAGCATTTT; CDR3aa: CASTDRGYQPQHF
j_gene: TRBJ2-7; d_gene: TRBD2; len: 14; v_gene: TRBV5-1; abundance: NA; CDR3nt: TGCGCCAGCAGGTGGCGGGAGGACTCCTACGAGCAGTACTTC; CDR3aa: CASRWREDSYEQYF
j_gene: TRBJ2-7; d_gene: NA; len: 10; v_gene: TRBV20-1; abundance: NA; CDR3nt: TGCAATTGCTCTAGGGGCGAGCAGTACTTC; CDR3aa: CNCSRGEQYF
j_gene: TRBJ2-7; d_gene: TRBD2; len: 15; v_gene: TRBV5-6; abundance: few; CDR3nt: TGTGCCAGCAGCCGAGGACTAGCGGAATCCTACGAGCAGTACTTC; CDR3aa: CASSRGLAESYEQYF
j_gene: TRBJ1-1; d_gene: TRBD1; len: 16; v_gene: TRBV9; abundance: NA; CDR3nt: TGTGCCAGCAGCGTCAACCCGACAGGGGTGAACACTGAAGCTTTCTTT; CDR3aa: CASSVNPTGVNTEAFF
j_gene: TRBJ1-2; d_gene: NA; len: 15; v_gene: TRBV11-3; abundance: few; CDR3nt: TGCGCCAGCAGCCAAGAAAGACTGGCCAGGGATGGCTACACCTTC; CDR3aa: CASSQERLARDGYTF
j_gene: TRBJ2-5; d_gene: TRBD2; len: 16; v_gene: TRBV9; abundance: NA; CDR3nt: TGTGCCAGCAGCGCGGGACTAGCGGGAGGCCAAGAGACCCAGTACTTC; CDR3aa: CASSAGLAGGQETQYF
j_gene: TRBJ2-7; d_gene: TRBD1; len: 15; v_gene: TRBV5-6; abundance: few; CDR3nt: TGTGCCAGCAGCTTACCGGGACAGGGTGTCTACGAGCAGTACTTC; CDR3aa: CASSLPGQGVYEQYF
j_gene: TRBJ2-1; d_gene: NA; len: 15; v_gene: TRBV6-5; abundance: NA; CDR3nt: TGTGCCAGCAGTTATACAGGGCAGACCTACAATGAGCAGTTCTTC; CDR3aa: CASSYTGQTYNEQFF
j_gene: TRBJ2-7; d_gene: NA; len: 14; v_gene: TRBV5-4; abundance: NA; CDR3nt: TGTGCCAGCAGCCGCGAGACTAGACCCTACGAGCAGTACTTC; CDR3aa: CASSRETRPYEQYF
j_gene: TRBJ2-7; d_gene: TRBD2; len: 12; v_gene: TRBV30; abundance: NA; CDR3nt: TGTGCCTGGAGGAGCGGGAGAGGCGAGCAGTACTTC; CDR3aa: CAWRSGRGEQYF
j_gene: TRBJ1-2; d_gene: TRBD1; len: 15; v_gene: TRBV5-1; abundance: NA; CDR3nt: TGCGCCAGCAGCTTAGGACAGGGGCTGAACTATGGCTACACCTTC; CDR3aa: CASSLGQGLNYGYTF
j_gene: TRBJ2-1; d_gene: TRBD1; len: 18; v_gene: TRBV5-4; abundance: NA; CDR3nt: TGTGCCAGCAGCTTCATGCGGGGGGGACAGGGGGCGACGAATGAGCAGTTCTTC; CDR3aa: CASSFMRGGQGATNEQFF
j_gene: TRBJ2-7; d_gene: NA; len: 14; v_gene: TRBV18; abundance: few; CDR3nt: TGTGCCAGCTCACCACGCAGGAATCCCTACGAGCAGTACTTC; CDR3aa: CASSPRRNPYEQYF
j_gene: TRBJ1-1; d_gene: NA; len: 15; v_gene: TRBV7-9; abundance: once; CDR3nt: TGTTCCAGCAGCTTAGGCAGAGGGATGAACACTGAAGCTTTCTTT; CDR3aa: CSSSLGRGMNTEAFF
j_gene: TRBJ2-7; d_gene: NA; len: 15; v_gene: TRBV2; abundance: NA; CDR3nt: TGTGCCAGCAGTGAAGTGGCCAGGGGAAGTGACGAGCAGTACTTC; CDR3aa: CASSEVARGSDEQYF
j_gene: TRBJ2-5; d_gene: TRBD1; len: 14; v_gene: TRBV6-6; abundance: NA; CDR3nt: TGTGCCACAAGAGGGACAGGGGATTGGGAGACCCAGTACTTC; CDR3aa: CATRGTGDWETQYF
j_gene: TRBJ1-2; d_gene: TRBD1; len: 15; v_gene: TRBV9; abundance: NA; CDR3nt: TGTGCCAGCAGCATGACAGGGCTAAATAACTATGGCTACACCTTC; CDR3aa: CASSMTGLNNYGYTF
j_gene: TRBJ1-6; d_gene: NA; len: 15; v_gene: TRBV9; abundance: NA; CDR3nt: TGTGCCAGCAGCGTAGCCCCCGGGTATAATTCACCCCTCCACTTT; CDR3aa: CASSVAPGYNSPLHF
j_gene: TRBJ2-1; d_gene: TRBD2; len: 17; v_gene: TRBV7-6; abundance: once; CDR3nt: TGTGCCAGCAGCTTAATCGGGACGGGAGGGGACTACAATGAGCAGTTCTTC; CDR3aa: CASSLIGTGGDYNEQFF
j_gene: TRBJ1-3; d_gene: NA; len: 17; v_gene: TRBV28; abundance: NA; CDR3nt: TGTGCCAGCAGGGTGGGAGGGCAGGCCCTCTCTGGAAACACCATATATTTT; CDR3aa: CASRVGGQALSGNTIYF
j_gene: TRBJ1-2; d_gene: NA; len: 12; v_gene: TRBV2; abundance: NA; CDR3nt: TGTGCCAGCTCACAGGTCAACGGTGCCTACACCTTC; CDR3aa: CASSQVNGAYTF
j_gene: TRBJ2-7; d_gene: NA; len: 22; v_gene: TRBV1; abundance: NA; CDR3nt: TGCACCAGCAGCTTTGGGAGAGTAGCGGGAGAAATGCACTACCCGAGCTCCTACGAGCAGTACTTC; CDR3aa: CTSSFGRVAGEMHYPSSYEQYF
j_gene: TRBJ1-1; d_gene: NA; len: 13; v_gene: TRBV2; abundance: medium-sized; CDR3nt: TGTGCCAGCAGTGAGTTAGAGAACACTGAAGCTTTCTTT; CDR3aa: CASSELENTEAFF
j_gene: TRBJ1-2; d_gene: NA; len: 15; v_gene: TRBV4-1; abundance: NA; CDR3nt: TGCGCCAGCAGCCAAGAGCGAAGAGCTAACTATGGCTACACCTTC; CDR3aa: CASSQERRANYGYTF
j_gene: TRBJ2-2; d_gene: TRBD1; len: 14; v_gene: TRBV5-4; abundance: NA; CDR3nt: TGTGCCAGCAGCCAACAGACAGGGGACGGGGAGCTGTTTTTT; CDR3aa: CASSQQTGDGELFF
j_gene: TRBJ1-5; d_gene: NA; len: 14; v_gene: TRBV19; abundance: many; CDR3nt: TGTGCCAGTAGTATCTATTATGTTGATCAGCCCCAGCATTTT; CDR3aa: CASSIYYVDQPQHF
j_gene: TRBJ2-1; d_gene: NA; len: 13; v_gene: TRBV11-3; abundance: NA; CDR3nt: TGTGCCAGCAGCTTAGATAGGGCGGGCGAGCAGTTCTTC; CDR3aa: CASSLDRAGEQFF
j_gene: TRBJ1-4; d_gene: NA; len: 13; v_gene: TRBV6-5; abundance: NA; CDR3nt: TGTGCCAGCAGTCCAGGGACTAATGAAAAACTGTTTTTT; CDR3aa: CASSPGTNEKLFF
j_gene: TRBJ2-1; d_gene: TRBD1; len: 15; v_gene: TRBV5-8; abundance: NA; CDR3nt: TGTGCCAGCAGCCTGGGACAGGGGGATCGCAATGAGCAGTTCTTC; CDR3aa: CASSLGQGDRNEQFF
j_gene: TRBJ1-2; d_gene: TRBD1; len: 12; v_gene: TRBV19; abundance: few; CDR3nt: TGTGCCACTTCGACAGGGTTTTATGGCTACACCTTC; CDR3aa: CATSTGFYGYTF